This T cell receptor (beta chain) stems from a study of T cells in Graves' hyperthyroidism and ophthalmopathy (dated by TCRdb to between 2018 and 2021). At the level of the whole study: Peripheral blood samples were taken at initial diagnosis, before any treatment was given. Following sampling, methimazole starting at 30 mg daily was given to hyperthyroidism patients, and high-dose intravenous methylprednisolone was given to ophthalmopathy patients. The roughly 100 discovery patients were divided at random into training and test sets in a 7:3 ratio. In addition, the study compared T-cell repertoires in thyroid tissue and in blood from a handful of Graves' hyperthyroidism patients. Whether ophthalmopathy could be predicted prospectively was tested in an independent validation cohort made up of about 18 hyperthyroidism patients plus 17 patients who later progressed to ophthalmopathy. TCR Vbeta CDR3 sequencing of 130 to 150 peripheral blood samples (under 45 ophthalmopathy, about 80 hyperthyroidism and some 17 progressor patients) is reported in the paper. TCR V-J signatures able to tell the groups apart were searched for in a discovery cohort of 95 to 100 patients, of whom more than 40 had Graves' ophthalmopathy and about 60 had stable Graves' hyperthyroidism.

A patient counted as having stable Graves' hyperthyroidism if no progression to ophthalmopathy occurred over 18 months of follow-up. Hyperthyroidism patients were newly diagnosed, had a disease duration of under 2 months, and were aged 18 to 65 years. Exclusion was applied to patients with uncontrolled infections, other autoimmune diseases, pregnancy or lactation. Diagnoses were established on the basis of clinical symptoms, serum thyroxine and TRAb, thyroid ultrasound, and orbital computed tomography. Ficoll-Paque density gradient centrifugation was used to isolate PBMCs from about 10 ml of fresh peripheral blood. Total RNA was extracted using Trizol reagent, and RNA quality was assessed on an Agilent 2100 Bioanalyzer. Of note for this clonotype: The antigen it binds to is not known. The record has no base qualities; no much larger clone is one base away.

The TCR beta CDR3 regions were amplified from the RNA transcripts. The first round of RT-PCR for the TCR CDR3 was performed with the HTBI primer set and the Qiagen OneStep RT-PCR kit. Libraries were constructed in a second round of multiplex PCR, after which size selection and purification were carried out. Sequencing of the libraries was done on an Illumina HiSeq2000 using paired-end 100 bp reads. On the study's bioinformatics: Raw data were processed with SOAPnuke, discarding reads with adapters, uncalled bases, mean Phred below 15, or no exact constant-primer or identifier match. High-quality paired reads were merged with COPE v1.2.5, and unique nucleotide sequences were defined as clonotypes. MiTCR v1.1 was used to align the clonotypes against IMGT TRBV, TRBD and TRBJ reference segments. The analysis included only V-J combinations with a frequency above 0.0001, which together covered around 99% of the repertoires. The TCS score was defined as F50 (clonal expansion) divided by E x V (chaos), with BLOSUM62-based TCRdist calculated between CDR3 peptides within each V-J. Welch's t-statistics and random forest reduced around 550 V-J features to 10 to 15, which were used in a naive Bayes classifier (R e1071). The similarity between thyroid and blood repertoires was quantified using the Morisita-Horn index. TCRdb applied fastp at Q25 and MiXCR to the public reads, then kept only in-frame beta chains. For every CDR3 protein sequence, its rows merge into one entry that carries the most common genes and DNA. TCRdb, not the authors, supplied the V and J calls. The sample contains hundreds of thousands of distinct CDR3 sequences, roughly 37% of them found a single time. The top ten clonotypes cover 8% to 9% of the sample.

The CDR3, from cysteine to phenylalanine, totals 13 residues. The CDR3 DNA has 39 bases and is translated from base 1. In the germline V gene, CDR1 corresponds to SGHVS and CDR2 to FQNEAQ. Study-wide findings and limitations: A model built on a 13 V-J signature distinguished ophthalmopathy from stable hyperthyroidism, reaching about 89% sensitivity and around 81% specificity in cross-validation and 80%/75% in testing. Sample size was not statistically predetermined, and investigators were not blinded to group allocation. Most expanded thyroid clonotypes (frequency above 0.001) were also detected in blood, a finding suggesting that blood repertoires may reflect thyroid immune responses. In validation, the model predicted progression to ophthalmopathy with just under 71% sensitivity and about 73% specificity, a median of around 6.6 months before onset.

Sequenced material: blood. The TCR comes from a man aged 18 to 29 with Graves' hyperthyroidism. This sequence uses TRBV7-8 and TRBJ1-1, with the D gene too uncertain to name. The nucleotides read TGTACTAGCAGCCGGGCCTTGAACACTGAAGCTTTCTTT. Its translation reads: CTSSRALNTEAFF.